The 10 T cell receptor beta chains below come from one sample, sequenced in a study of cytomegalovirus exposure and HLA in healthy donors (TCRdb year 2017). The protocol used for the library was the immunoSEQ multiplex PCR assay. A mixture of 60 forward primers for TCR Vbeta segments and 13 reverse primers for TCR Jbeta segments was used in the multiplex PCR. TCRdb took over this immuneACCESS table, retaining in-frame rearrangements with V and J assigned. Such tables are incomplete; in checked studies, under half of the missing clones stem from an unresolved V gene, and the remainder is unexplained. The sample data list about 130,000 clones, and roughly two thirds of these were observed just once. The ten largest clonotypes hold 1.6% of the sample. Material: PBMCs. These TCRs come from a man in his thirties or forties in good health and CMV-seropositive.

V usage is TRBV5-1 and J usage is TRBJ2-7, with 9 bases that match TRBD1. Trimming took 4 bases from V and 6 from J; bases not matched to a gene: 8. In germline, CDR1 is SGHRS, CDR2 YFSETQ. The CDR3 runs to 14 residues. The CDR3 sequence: CASSPGQGLSEQYF. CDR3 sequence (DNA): TGCGCCAGCAGCCCAGGACAGGGGTTGAGCGAGCAGTACTTC.

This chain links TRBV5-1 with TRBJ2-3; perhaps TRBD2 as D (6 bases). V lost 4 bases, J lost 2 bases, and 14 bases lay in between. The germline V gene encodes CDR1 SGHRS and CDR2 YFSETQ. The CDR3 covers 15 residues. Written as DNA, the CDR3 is TGCGCCAGCAGCCCCGGGAGCGGATACACAGATACGCAGTATTTT. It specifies CASSPGSGYTDTQYF.

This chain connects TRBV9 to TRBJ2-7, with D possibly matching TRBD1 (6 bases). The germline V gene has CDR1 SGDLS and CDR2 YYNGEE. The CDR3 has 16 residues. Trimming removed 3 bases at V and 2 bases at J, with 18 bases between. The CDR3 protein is CASSAHPRDITYEQYF. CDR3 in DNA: TGTGCCAGCAGCGCCCACCCCCGGGACATTACCTACGAGCAGTACTTC.

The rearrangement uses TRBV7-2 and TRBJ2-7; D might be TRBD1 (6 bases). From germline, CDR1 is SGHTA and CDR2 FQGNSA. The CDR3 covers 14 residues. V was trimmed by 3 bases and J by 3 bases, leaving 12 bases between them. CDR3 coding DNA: TGTGCCAGCAGCTTCCAGACAGGAGACTACGAGCAGTACTTC. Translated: CASSFQTGDYEQYF.

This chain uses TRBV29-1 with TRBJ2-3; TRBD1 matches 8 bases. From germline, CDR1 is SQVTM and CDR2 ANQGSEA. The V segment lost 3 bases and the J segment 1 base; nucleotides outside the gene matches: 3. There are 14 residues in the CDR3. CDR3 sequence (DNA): TGCAGCGTTGAGGCAGGGGGCGGCACAGATACGCAGTATTTT. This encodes CSVEAGGGTDTQYF.

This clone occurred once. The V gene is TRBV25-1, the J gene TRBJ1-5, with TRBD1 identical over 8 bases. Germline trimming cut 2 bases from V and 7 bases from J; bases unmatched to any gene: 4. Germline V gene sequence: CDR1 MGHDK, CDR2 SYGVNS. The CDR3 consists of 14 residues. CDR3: CASSEQGARQPQHF. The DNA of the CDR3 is TGTGCCAGCAGTGAACAGGGGGCGAGGCAGCCCCAGCATTTT. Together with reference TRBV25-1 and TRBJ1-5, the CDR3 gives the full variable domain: EADIYQTPRYLVIGTGKKITLECSQTMGHDKMYWYQQDPGMELHLIHYSYGVNSTEKGDLSSESTVSRIRTEHFPLTLESARPSHTSQYLCASSEQGARQPQHFGDGTRLSIL.

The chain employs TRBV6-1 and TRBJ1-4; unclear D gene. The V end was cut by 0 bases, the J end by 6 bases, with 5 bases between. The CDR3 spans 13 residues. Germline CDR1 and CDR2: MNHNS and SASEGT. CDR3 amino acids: CASSEASYEKLFF. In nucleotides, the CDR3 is TGTGCCAGCAGTGAAGCGTCTTATGAAAAACTGTTTTTT.

The CDR3 loop is CASILAGGESQYF. In DNA form, the CDR3 reads TGTGCCAGCATACTAGCGGGAGGGGAGTCCCAGTACTTC. The chain recombines TRBV28 with TRBJ2-5; 13 positions agree with TRBD2. The CDR3 is 13 residues long. Germline CDR1 reads MDHEN; CDR2 reads SYDVKM. V dropped 7 bases and J dropped 9; count of bases not matched to a gene: 5.

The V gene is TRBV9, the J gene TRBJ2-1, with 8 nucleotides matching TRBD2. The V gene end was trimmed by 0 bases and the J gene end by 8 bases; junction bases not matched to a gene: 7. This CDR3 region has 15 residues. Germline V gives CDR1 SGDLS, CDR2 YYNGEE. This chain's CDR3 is CASSVGAGVVHEQFF. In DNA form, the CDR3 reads TGTGCCAGCAGCGTAGGAGCGGGAGTTGTCCATGAGCAGTTCTTC.

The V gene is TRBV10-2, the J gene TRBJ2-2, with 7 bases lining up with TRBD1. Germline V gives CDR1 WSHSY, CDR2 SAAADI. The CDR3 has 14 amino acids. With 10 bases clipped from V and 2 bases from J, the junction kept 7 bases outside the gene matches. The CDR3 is CATRTGINTGELFF. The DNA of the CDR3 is TGCGCCACTCGGACAGGAATTAACACCGGGGAGCTGTTTTTT.